This T cell receptor (beta chain) was captured in a study of a mutant IDH1 vaccine in newly diagnosed glioma. This CDR3 is 14 amino acids long. V was pared by 3 bases and J by 6 bases, with 14 bases between. From germline, CDR1 is SNHLY and CDR2 FYNNEI. Documented time point: week 11, during vaccination. It was 300 ug of mutant IDH1 20-mer peptide that made up each vaccine dose, given with topical imiquimod. New WHO grade 3 or 4 astrocytomas that were IDH1-mutant and ATRX-lost had been found in donors. The method was immunoSEQ multiplex PCR; TCRdb's version includes in-frame clones alone and lacks a portion of them. Of about 21,000 clones listed, under 90% are singletons. This clone was observed once. Antigen unknown.

The sample consisted of PBMCs, taken from a glioma patient whose treatment included an IDH1 peptide vaccine. The gene calls are TRBV2 and TRBJ1-1; D unresolved. The clonotype originates from a woman between 40 and 55 years old with glioma. The CDR3 nucleotides are TGTGCCAGCAGTGAGGAATTTTTGGGCGCTGAAGCTTTCTTT. As protein: CASSEEFLGAEAFF.